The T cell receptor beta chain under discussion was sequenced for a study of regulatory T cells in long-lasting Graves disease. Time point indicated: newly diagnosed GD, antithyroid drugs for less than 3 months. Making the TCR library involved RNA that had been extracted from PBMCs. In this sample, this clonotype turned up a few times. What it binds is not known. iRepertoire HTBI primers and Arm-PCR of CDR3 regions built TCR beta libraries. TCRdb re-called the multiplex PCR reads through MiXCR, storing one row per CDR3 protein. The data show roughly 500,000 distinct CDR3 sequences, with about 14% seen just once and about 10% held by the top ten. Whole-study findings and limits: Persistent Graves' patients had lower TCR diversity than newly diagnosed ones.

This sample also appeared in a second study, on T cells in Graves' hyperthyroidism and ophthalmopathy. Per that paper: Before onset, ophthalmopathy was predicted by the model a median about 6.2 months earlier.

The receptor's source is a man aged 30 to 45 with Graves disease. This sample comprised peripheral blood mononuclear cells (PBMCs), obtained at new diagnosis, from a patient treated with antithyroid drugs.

The CDR3 DNA is TGCGCCAGCAGTGAGGCTAGCGGGGGGGCCAATGAGCAGTTCTTC. This encodes CASSEASGGANEQFF. The chain combines TRBV10-1 with TRBJ2-1; 12 positions match TRBD2. Germline CDR1 WNHNN, CDR2 SYGVQD (reference sequence). The CDR3 spans 15 residues. After removal of 2 bases from V and 6 bases from J, the junction contained 2 bases not matched to a gene.